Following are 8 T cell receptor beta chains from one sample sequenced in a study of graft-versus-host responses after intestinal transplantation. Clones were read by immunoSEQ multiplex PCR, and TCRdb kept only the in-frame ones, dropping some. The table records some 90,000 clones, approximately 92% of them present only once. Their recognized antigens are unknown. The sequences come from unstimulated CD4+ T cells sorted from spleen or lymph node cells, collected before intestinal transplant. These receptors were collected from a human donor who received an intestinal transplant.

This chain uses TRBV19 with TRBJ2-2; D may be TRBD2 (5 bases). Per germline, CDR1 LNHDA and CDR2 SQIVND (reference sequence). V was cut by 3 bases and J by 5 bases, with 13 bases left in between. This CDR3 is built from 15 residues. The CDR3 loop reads CASSIPIGNTGELFF. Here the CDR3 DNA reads TGTGCCAGTAGTATCCCTATCGGGAATACCGGGGAGCTGTTTTTT.

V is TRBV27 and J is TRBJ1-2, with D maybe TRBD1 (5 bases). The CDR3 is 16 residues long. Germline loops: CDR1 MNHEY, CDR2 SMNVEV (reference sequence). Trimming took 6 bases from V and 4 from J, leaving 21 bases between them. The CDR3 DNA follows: TGTGCCAGCAGCGCCGCGGGCCAGGGAGGACCCTATGGCTACACCTTC. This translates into CASSAAGQGGPYGYTF.

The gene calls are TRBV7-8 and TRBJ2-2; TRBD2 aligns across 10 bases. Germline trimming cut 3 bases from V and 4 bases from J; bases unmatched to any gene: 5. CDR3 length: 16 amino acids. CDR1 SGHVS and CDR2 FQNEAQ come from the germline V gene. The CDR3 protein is CASSFSGRSVTGELFF. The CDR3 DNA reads TGTGCCAGCAGCTTTAGCGGGAGGTCGGTCACCGGGGAGCTGTTTTTT. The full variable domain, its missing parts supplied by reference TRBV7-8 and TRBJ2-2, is GAGVSQSPRYKVAKRGQDVALRCDPISGHVSLFWYQQALGQGPEFLTYFQNEAQLDKSGLPSDRFFAERPEGSVSTLKIQRTQQEDSAVYLCASSFSGRSVTGELFFGEGSRLTVL.

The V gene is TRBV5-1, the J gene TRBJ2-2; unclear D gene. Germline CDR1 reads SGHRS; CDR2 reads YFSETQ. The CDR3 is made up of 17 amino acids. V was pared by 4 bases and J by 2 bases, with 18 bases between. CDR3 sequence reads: CASSPRQRRINTGELFF. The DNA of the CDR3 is TGCGCCAGCAGCCCAAGGCAGCGAAGAATCAACACCGGGGAGCTGTTTTTT.

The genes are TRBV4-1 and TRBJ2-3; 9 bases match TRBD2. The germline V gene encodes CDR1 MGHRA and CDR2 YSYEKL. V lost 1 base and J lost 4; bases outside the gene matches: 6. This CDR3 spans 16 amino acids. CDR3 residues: CASSQVVAGAADTQYF. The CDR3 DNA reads TGCGCCAGCAGCCAAGTAGTAGCGGGAGCGGCAGATACGCAGTATTTT.

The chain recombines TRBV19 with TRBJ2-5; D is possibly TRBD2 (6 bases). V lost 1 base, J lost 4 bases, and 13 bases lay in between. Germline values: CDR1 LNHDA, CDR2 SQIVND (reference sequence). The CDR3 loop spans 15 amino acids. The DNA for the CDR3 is TGTGCCAGTAGTATAGGAGATCTCGGGGGAGAGACCCAGTACTTC. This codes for CASSIGDLGGETQYF.

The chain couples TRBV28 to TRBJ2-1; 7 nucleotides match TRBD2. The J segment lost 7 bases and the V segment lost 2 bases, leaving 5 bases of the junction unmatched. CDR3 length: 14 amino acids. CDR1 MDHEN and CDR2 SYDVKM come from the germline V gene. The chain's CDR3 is CASSLAGVYNEQFF. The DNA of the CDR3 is TGTGCCAGCAGTTTAGCGGGAGTGTATAATGAGCAGTTCTTC.

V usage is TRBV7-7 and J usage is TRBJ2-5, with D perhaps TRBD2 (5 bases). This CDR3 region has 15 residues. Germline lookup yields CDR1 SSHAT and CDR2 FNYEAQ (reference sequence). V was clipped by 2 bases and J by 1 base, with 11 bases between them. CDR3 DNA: TGTGCCAGCAGCTTATTGACGGGGATCCAAGAGACCCAGTACTTC. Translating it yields CASSLLTGIQETQYF.